The 13 T cell receptor beta chains listed next were all sequenced from one sample in a study of CD8+ T cells in alopecia areata (dated by TCRdb to the late 2010s). This sample's treatment or condition label indicates: oral pan-JAK inhibitor, 5-10 mg twice daily. The library was prepared using the immunoSEQ multiplex PCR assay. RNA was extracted from all samples and reverse transcribed into cDNA as template for TCR sequencing. The table comes from immuneACCESS by way of TCRdb, which keeps in-frame sequences with V and J called. Part of the clones is missing from these tables; in studies checked, under half for an unresolved V gene and the rest for unknown reasons. This sample lists some 190,000 clones; roughly 60% were detected once. The top ten clones comprise approximately 1.2% of the sample. This specimen consisted of CD4+ T cells sorted from blood, obtained around week 49, from a patient treated with tofacitinib. These receptors were taken from a human donor with alopecia areata.

This clone was counted a few times. The chain recombines TRBV7-2 with TRBJ2-5; D gene ambiguous. The CDR3 is 13 amino acids. V was cut by 2 bases and J by 3 bases, with 7 bases left in between. In germline, CDR1 is SGHTA, CDR2 FQGNSA. The CDR3 DNA sequence: TGTGCCAGCAGCTTACCAGTGGAAGAGACCCAGTACTTC. It is translated as CASSLPVEETQYF.

The genes are TRBV2 and TRBJ2-3; D remains ambiguous. Germline loops: CDR1 SNHLY, CDR2 FYNNEI. CDR3 length equals 15 residues. V was clipped by 7 bases and J by 2 bases, with 16 bases between them. The CDR3 protein is CASKLSSLDTDTQYF. CDR3 sequence (DNA): TGTGCCAGCAAGCTATCGAGCCTGGACACAGATACGCAGTATTTT.

DNA for the CDR3: TGCGCCAGCAGCCGCCCGGACAGGGAAACTGGCTACACCTTC. It translates to CASSRPDRETGYTF. The V call is TRBV4-3, the J call TRBJ1-2; 8 bases line up with TRBD1. Trimming removed 4 bases from V and 7 bases from J; junction bases left unmatched: 8. Germline CDR1 is LGHNA and CDR2 is YSLEER. The CDR3 has 14 residues.

This clone was seen more than once but under ten times. The same CDR3 arises from other DNA sequences in this sample as well. The chain combines TRBV5-4 with TRBJ2-1; D is unresolved. V was clipped by 4 bases and J by 5 bases, with 19 bases between them. Germline V gives CDR1 SGHNT, CDR2 YYREEE (reference sequence). This CDR3 comprises 16 residues. CDR3 residues: CASSRSLGGKNNEQFF. DNA for the CDR3: TGTGCCAGCAGCCGGTCCCTGGGTGGGAAAAACAATGAGCAGTTCTTC.

V is TRBV7-2 and J is TRBJ1-1, with 7 bases identical to TRBD1. The CDR3 is made up of 15 amino acids. Germline values: CDR1 SGHTA, CDR2 FQGNSA. V shed 5 bases and J 4 bases; nucleotides not matched to a gene: 10. CDR3 region: CASSINRQGVTEAFF. The CDR3 DNA is TGTGCCAGCAGCATAAACCGACAGGGCGTCACTGAAGCTTTCTTT.

The chain links TRBV5-6 to TRBJ1-5, with a possible D match to TRBD1 (5 bases). Trimming took 2 bases from V and 9 from J, leaving 18 bases between them. This CDR3 is 15 amino acids long. Germline-derived CDR1 and CDR2 are SGHDT and YYEEEE. Written as DNA, the CDR3 is TGTGCCAGCAGCTTATCCGGGACGGCGCTGGTGCCCCAGCATTTT. Translation: CASSLSGTALVPQHF.

There are a few counts of this clone. J is TRBJ2-5 and V is TRBV5-1; D not resolved. Germline V CDR1 and CDR2: SGHRS, YFSETQ. V lost 0 bases to trimming and J lost 1 base, with 4 bases between them. The CDR3 is 13 residues long. CDR3 coding DNA: TGCGCCAGCAGCTTGGGGGCCCAAGAGACCCAGTACTTC. This sequence encodes CASSLGAQETQYF.

The table lists this clone with a few counts. V is TRBV4-3 and J is TRBJ1-2; D remains unclear. Germline V gives CDR1 LGHNA, CDR2 YSLEER. The germline V and J ends were trimmed by 1 base and 4 bases, with 10 bases remaining between them. The CDR3 totals 14 residues. Written as DNA, the CDR3 is TGCGCCAGCAGCCAAGGAGAGGGATCCTATGGCTACACCTTC. It codes for CASSQGEGSYGYTF.

CDR3 amino acids: CASSLGIHYEQYF. The CDR3 DNA follows: TGTGCCAGCAGTTTAGGAATCCACTACGAGCAGTACTTC. The chain employs TRBV28 and TRBJ2-7; D is undetermined. The CDR3 extends over 13 amino acids. V lost 2 bases to trimming and J lost 3 bases, with 8 bases between them. CDR1 and CDR2 from the germline V gene are MDHEN and SYDVKM.

This clone was picked up a small number of times. Other DNA sequences in this sample translate to the same CDR3. This rearrangement joins TRBV4-3 to TRBJ1-4; possible D gene TRBD1, 6 bases. The CDR3 consists of 14 residues. The V and J ends lost 1 base and 5 bases respectively, with 8 bases between them. CDR1 is LGHNA and CDR2 is YSLEER in the germline V gene. The CDR3 region is CASSQGQGNEKLFF. The DNA for the CDR3 is TGCGCCAGCAGCCAAGGGCAGGGGAATGAAAAACTGTTTTTT.

The V call is TRBV29-1, the J call TRBJ2-3, with D possibly being TRBD1 or TRBD2 (5 bases each). The germline CDR1 and CDR2 sequences are SQVTM and ANQGSEA. V dropped 6 bases and J dropped 1 base, with 17 bases sitting between them. The CDR3 length is 15 residues. CDR3 nucleotide sequence: TGCAGCGTCGATAGCCGGGACCCAGGCACAGATACGCAGTATTTT. Encoded protein: CSVDSRDPGTDTQYF.

The chain couples TRBV4-3 to TRBJ2-7; TRBD1 aligns across 7 bases. CDR1 is LGHNA, CDR2 YSLEER, per germline. This CDR3 has 14 amino acids. Trimming cost V 3 bases and J 0 bases; bases outside gene matches: 2. DNA for the CDR3: TGCGCCAGCAGCCACCGGGACAGCTCCTACGAGCAGTACTTC. Translating it yields CASSHRDSSYEQYF.

The gene calls are TRBV10-2 and TRBJ2-7; D not certain. Germline CDR1 is WSHSY and CDR2 is SAAADI. Between the trimmed V and J ends, which lost 5 bases and 4 bases, there was a span of 6 bases. The length of the CDR3 is 11 residues. The CDR3 region is CASSNGYEQYF. DNA for the CDR3: TGCGCCAGCAGTAACGGGTACGAGCAGTACTTC.